The clone carrying this T cell receptor (beta chain) was counted between two and nine times. Antigen: not known. TCR beta CDR3 region amplification was performed from RNA transcripts. The HTBI set primed first-round TCR CDR3 RT-PCR. TCRdb itself ran the multiplex PCR reads through MiXCR, one entry per CDR3 protein. Here the sample spans hundreds of thousands of distinct CDR3 sequences, around 45% being singletons. Germline V CDR1 and CDR2: WSHSY, SAAADI. V lost 7 bases to trimming and J lost 7 bases, with 25 bases between them. The CDR3 length is 16 residues. Patients were excluded for uncontrolled infection, other autoimmune disease, pregnancy or lactation. The data belong to a study of T cells in Graves' hyperthyroidism and ophthalmopathy. Study-wide results and caveats: Among thyroid clonotypes expanded above 0.001, most also appeared in blood. Classification by a 13 V-J model distinguished ophthalmopathy from stable hyperthyroidism.

V and J are TRBV10-2 and TRBJ1-2; D might be TRBD1 (6 bases). The sequenced sample consisted of peripheral blood or thyroid tissue (not recorded which). This sequence originates from a woman between 18 and 29 years old with Graves' hyperthyroidism. In DNA, the CDR3 is TGCGCCAGCAAAGAATTCTTGACAGGAGGATTCGGTGGCTACACCTTC. It yields the protein CASKEFLTGGFGGYTF.